The 5 T cell receptor beta chains listed next were all sequenced from one sample in a study of blood T cell repertoires in COVID-19. TCRdb's copy holds only in-frame clones and misses some; the assay was immunoSEQ multiplex PCR. Of about 220,000 clones listed, roughly four fifths were seen once; the top ten hold 2.5% to 3%. Sequenced material: peripheral blood. These receptors were obtained from a woman in her forties with active or convalescent COVID-19.

V usage is TRBV30 and J usage is TRBJ1-2; TRBD1 agrees at 7 bases. The CDR3 sequence is 15 residues long. V lost 2 bases and J lost 4; bases outside the gene matches: 10. CDR1 is GTSNPN and CDR2 is SVGIG in the germline V gene (reference sequence). This chain's CDR3 is CAWSLGGVGVYGYTF. DNA of the CDR3: TGTGCCTGGAGTTTAGGGGGCGTAGGAGTCTATGGCTACACCTTC.

The table lists this clone with a count of one. The gene calls are TRBV27 and TRBJ2-5; no definite D call. With 2 bases removed from V and 5 bases from J, the gap between germline ends came to 15 bases. The germline V gene encodes CDR1 MNHEY and CDR2 SMNVEV (reference sequence). This CDR3 comprises 15 residues. The CDR3 loop reads CASSLGLTGSETQYF. CDR3 DNA: TGTGCCAGCAGTTTAGGGCTTACTGGCTCGGAGACCCAGTACTTC.

The V gene is TRBV29-1, the J gene TRBJ2-3, with TRBD2 matching over 10 bases. The germline CDR1 and CDR2 sequences are SQVTM and ANQGSEA. The ends lost 8 bases at V and 1 base at J; junction bases unmatched: 9. The CDR3 runs 15 residues. CDR3 sequence (DNA): TGCAGCTCAGGGGGAGCGGGGGGGCGCACAGATACGCAGTATTTT. It is translated as CSSGGAGGRTDTQYF.

The genes are TRBV11-3 and TRBJ2-6, with TRBD2 identical over 8 bases. Germline V gives CDR1 SGHNT, CDR2 YENEEA. The junction had 1 base not matched to a gene; V was cut back by 5 bases and J by 1 base. The CDR3 runs 15 residues. The CDR3 loop reads CASSPGGSGANVLTF. CDR3 coding DNA: TGTGCCAGCAGCCCGGGGGGGTCTGGGGCCAACGTCCTGACTTTC.

The gene calls are TRBV19 and TRBJ1-4; TRBD1 aligns across 12 bases. V lost 10 bases and J lost 8; bases outside the gene matches: 11. The CDR3 is made up of 15 amino acids. Looked up from germline, CDR1 is LNHDA and CDR2 is SQIVND (reference sequence). The CDR3, as DNA: TGTGCCACCCACGCTCCGGGACAGGGGGCGGAAAAACTGTTTTTT. This codes for CATHAPGQGAEKLFF.